These T cell receptor beta chains were read from a single sample in a study of Tregs in tolerant kidney transplant recipients. Only in-frame clones appear in the TCRdb table, and some are missing; sequencing was by immunoSEQ multiplex PCR. The sample contains tens of thousands of clones, 91% of which appear only once. The sample comprised Tregs from blood. These receptors came from a human donor in good health. The CDR3 runs from the conserved cysteine through the conserved F or W. The order of the fields is D gene, clone size, CDR3 length, V gene, J gene, CDR3 protein, CDR3 DNA. The D gene is left open where the match is weak. The size of a clone is reported for some rows only, either as once, few or many, or as a class for expanded clones.

NA	NA	12	TRBV2	TRBJ2-3	CASSQNTDTQYF	TGTGCCAGCAGCCAAAACACAGATACGCAGTATTTT
NA	NA	15	TRBV4-2	TRBJ1-6	CASAGDAGSGSPLHF	TGTGCCAGCGCAGGGGACGCCGGGTCTGGGTCACCCCTCCACTTT
NA	NA	13	TRBV5-1	TRBJ2-1	CASSLAVESEQFF	TGCGCCAGCAGCTTGGCCGTGGAATCTGAGCAGTTCTTC
NA	NA	12	TRBV5-1	TRBJ2-2	CASSFGAAELFF	TGCGCCAGCAGCTTCGGGGCCGCGGAGCTGTTTTTT
NA	NA	15	TRBV15	TRBJ1-2	CATSRGGGENYGYTF	TGTGCCACCAGCAGAGGCGGGGGGGAGAACTATGGCTACACCTTC
NA	NA	15	TRBV19	TRBJ2-4	CASSADSRERGIQYF	TGTGCCAGTAGTGCAGACTCCAGGGAGCGCGGCATTCAGTACTTC
TRBD1	NA	14	TRBV6-6	TRBJ2-3	CASSNRGSTDTQYF	TGTGCCAGCAGCAACAGGGGGAGCACAGATACGCAGTATTTT
NA	NA	11	TRBV7-2	TRBJ1-2	CASSIFYGYTF	TGTGCCAGCAGCATATTCTATGGCTACACCTTC
NA	NA	13	TRBV7-9	TRBJ1-1	CASSRLGGTEAFF	TGTGCCAGCAGCCGCTTGGGGGGGACTGAAGCTTTCTTT
NA	NA	15	TRBV2	TRBJ2-7	CASSVSGGRRYEQYF	TGTGCCAGCAGTGTTTCGGGGGGCCGTAGGTACGAGCAGTACTTC
NA	once	13	TRBV10-3	TRBJ2-7	CATMDRESYEQYF	TGTGCCACCATGGACAGAGAGTCCTACGAGCAGTACTTC
NA	NA	16	TRBV5-6	TRBJ1-2	CASNRRGSPMGYGYTF	TGTGCCAGCAACAGGCGTGGTTCCCCTATGGGCTATGGCTACACCTTC
NA	NA	12	TRBV7-3	TRBJ2-4	CASSSPGGVQYF	TGTGCCAGCAGCTCCCCAGGGGGGGTACAGTACTTC
NA	NA	14	TRBV6-1	TRBJ2-7	CASSAGGRGHEQYF	TGTGCCAGCAGCGCCGGGGGCAGAGGCCACGAGCAGTACTTC
TRBD2	NA	17	TRBV11-2	TRBJ2-1	CASSLESSGRFSDEQFF	TGTGCCAGCAGCTTAGAATCCAGCGGGAGGTTTTCGGATGAGCAGTTCTTC
TRBD1	NA	16	TRBV19	TRBJ1-5	CASSIGTGLFNQPQHF	TGTGCCAGTAGTATTGGGACAGGATTGTTCAATCAGCCCCAGCATTTT
TRBD1	NA	13	TRBV30	TRBJ1-1	CAWRMEGAGEAFF	TGTGCCTGGAGGATGGAGGGGGCAGGTGAAGCTTTCTTT
NA	NA	13	TRBV18	TRBJ2-1	CASSPLPGGEQFF	TGTGCCAGCTCACCACTCCCGGGCGGGGAGCAGTTCTTC
NA	NA	11	TRBV2	TRBJ1-2	CASRMVYGYTF	TGTGCCAGCAGGATGGTATACGGCTACACCTTC
NA	NA	12	TRBV7-9	TRBJ2-1	CASSSTLSGQFF	TGTGCCAGCAGCTCAACACTATCCGGGCAGTTCTTC
NA	NA	13	TRBV7-6	TRBJ2-7	CASSASRNNEQYF	TGTGCCAGCAGCGCATCAAGGAACAACGAGCAGTACTTC
TRBD2	NA	15	TRBV5-7	TRBJ2-5	CASSRTGTTQETQYF	TGTGCCAGCAGTCGTACCGGGACTACCCAAGAGACCCAGTACTTC
TRBD1	NA	15	TRBV6-6	TRBJ1-6	CASRGQAVVGSPLHF	TGTGCCAGCAGGGGACAGGCGGTGGTAGGTTCACCCCTCCACTTT